Listed below are T cell receptor beta chains from one sample, sequenced in a study of blood T cell repertoires in COVID-19. Profiled with immunoSEQ multiplex PCR; TCRdb holds only in-frame clones, not every one. The repertoire consists of tens of thousands of clones, with about 91% occurring once and the leading ten covering about an eighth. Sequences were obtained from peripheral blood. Every receptor here comes from a human donor with active COVID-19. The donor label of this sample is uncertain. CDR3s include the opening cysteine and the closing phenylalanine or tryptophan. The D gene is left open where the match is weak. A row's size may be missing; if present it is once, few, many or a size class.

size: NA; J: TRBJ2-7; length: 15; D: NA; V: TRBV28; CDR3: CASSPPGLGGSEQYF; DNA: TGTGCCAGCAGTCCCCCAGGGCTCGGGGGATCCGAGCAGTACTTC
size: NA; J: TRBJ2-3; length: 19; D: TRBD2; V: TRBV6-4; CDR3: CASSDSPEGTSGSTDTQYF; DNA: TGTGCCAGCAGTGACTCGCCAGAAGGGACTAGCGGGAGTACAGATACGCAGTATTTT
size: NA; J: TRBJ2-1; length: 15; D: TRBD2; V: TRBV6-4; CDR3: CASSGAGGSYNEQFF; DNA: TGTGCCAGCAGTGGAGCGGGAGGCTCCTACAATGAGCAGTTCTTC
size: NA; J: TRBJ1-1; length: 15; D: TRBD1; V: TRBV5-1; CDR3: CASSVNQGAWAEAFF; DNA: TGCGCCAGCAGCGTGAACCAGGGGGCGTGGGCTGAAGCTTTCTTT
size: NA; J: TRBJ2-2; length: 16; D: TRBD1; V: TRBV5-1; CDR3: CASSLRTGVSTGELFF; DNA: TGCGCCAGCAGCTTGAGGACAGGAGTAAGCACCGGGGAGCTGTTTTTT
size: NA; J: TRBJ2-2; length: 14; D: NA; V: TRBV7-8; CDR3: CASSLTGNTGELFF; DNA: TGTGCCAGCAGCTTGACGGGGAACACCGGGGAGCTGTTTTTT
size: NA; J: TRBJ2-3; length: 13; D: NA; V: TRBV7-2; CDR3: CASTPQVPDTQYF; DNA: TGTGCCAGCACCCCCCAGGTTCCAGATACGCAGTATTTT
size: once; J: TRBJ1-2; length: 13; D: NA; V: TRBV19; CDR3: CASHPTDNYGYTF; DNA: TGTGCCAGCCACCCGACAGATAACTATGGCTACACCTTC
size: NA; J: TRBJ2-1; length: 15; D: TRBD2; V: TRBV28; CDR3: CASSTASGVRNEQFF; DNA: TGTGCCAGCAGTACCGCTAGCGGGGTTCGCAATGAGCAGTTCTTC
size: once; J: TRBJ2-3; length: 15; D: NA; V: TRBV5-5; CDR3: CASSLVEGLTDTQYF; DNA: TGTGCCAGCAGCTTGGTAGAGGGACTCACAGATACGCAGTATTTT
size: once; J: TRBJ2-5; length: 12; D: NA; V: TRBV7-9; CDR3: CASSLGQRAQYF; DNA: TGTGCCAGCAGCTTAGGACAGCGGGCCCAGTACTTC
size: NA; J: TRBJ2-1; length: 16; D: NA; V: TRBV18; CDR3: CASSPLGQPSYNEQFF; DNA: TGTGCCAGCTCACCACTGGGACAACCTTCCTACAATGAGCAGTTCTTC
size: NA; J: TRBJ2-2; length: 22; D: TRBD2; V: TRBV29-1; CDR3: CRFDSVDYADCTSGTGNGELFF; DNA: TGCAGATTCGACAGCGTTGATTACGCGGATTGTACTAGCGGGACCGGTAACGGGGAGCTGTTTTTT
size: NA; J: TRBJ2-5; length: 13; D: NA; V: TRBV18; CDR3: CASSPGAAETQYF; DNA: TGTGCCAGCTCACCAGGGGCCGCGGAGACCCAGTACTTC
size: NA; J: TRBJ2-7; length: 12; D: NA; V: TRBV2; CDR3: CASSKTAYEQYF; DNA: TGTGCCAGCAGTAAAACAGCCTACGAGCAGTACTTC
size: few; J: TRBJ2-2; length: 15; D: NA; V: TRBV10-3; CDR3: CAISESTGRTGELFF; DNA: TGTGCCATCAGTGAGTCGACAGGACGCACCGGGGAGCTGTTTTTT
size: NA; J: TRBJ2-2; length: 15; D: TRBD2; V: TRBV2; CDR3: CASSSRDYNTGELFF; DNA: TGTGCCAGCAGTAGCCGGGACTATAACACCGGGGAGCTGTTTTTT
size: NA; J: TRBJ2-7; length: 14; D: NA; V: TRBV14; CDR3: CASSQESFTGEQYF; DNA: TGTGCCAGCAGCCAAGAGTCCTTTACGGGGGAGCAGTACTTC
size: NA; J: TRBJ2-3; length: 16; D: TRBD2; V: TRBV14; CDR3: CASSFTSGMFTDTQYF; DNA: TGTGCCAGCAGCTTTACTAGCGGGATGTTTACAGATACGCAGTATTTT
size: NA; J: TRBJ1-2; length: 16; D: NA; V: TRBV30; CDR3: CAWSVRQGGPIYGYTF; DNA: TGTGCCTGGAGTGTCCGGCAAGGGGGACCGATCTATGGCTACACCTTC
size: NA; J: TRBJ2-1; length: 15; D: NA; V: TRBV24-1; CDR3: CATSPGSATYNEQFF; DNA: TGTGCCACCAGCCCCGGGAGCGCAACCTACAATGAGCAGTTCTTC
size: NA; J: TRBJ1-4; length: 14; D: NA; V: TRBV6-5; CDR3: CASRPDRTHEKLFF; DNA: TGTGCCAGCAGACCTGACAGGACCCATGAAAAACTGTTTTTT
size: NA; J: TRBJ1-4; length: 16; D: NA; V: TRBV6-5; CDR3: CASSSVAFATNEKLFF; DNA: TGTGCCAGCAGTTCCGTGGCCTTTGCAACTAATGAAAAACTGTTTTTT
size: NA; J: TRBJ1-2; length: 13; D: TRBD1; V: TRBV28; CDR3: CASSPPSVQGGTF; DNA: TGTGCCAGCAGTCCCCCATCCGTCCAGGGGGGCACCTTC
size: NA; J: TRBJ2-1; length: 15; D: TRBD2; V: TRBV7-2; CDR3: CASRLTSGSYNEQFF; DNA: TGTGCCAGCAGATTAACTAGCGGGAGCTACAATGAGCAGTTCTTC
size: NA; J: TRBJ2-7; length: 15; D: NA; V: TRBV11-3; CDR3: CASSALGLPGYEQYF; DNA: TGTGCCAGCAGCGCCTTAGGGCTTCCGGGATACGAGCAGTACTTC
size: NA; J: TRBJ1-2; length: 16; D: TRBD1; V: TRBV5-1; CDR3: CASSSRGVTGGGGYTF; DNA: TGCGCCAGCAGCTCCCGGGGGGTGACAGGGGGCGGAGGCTACACCTTC
size: NA; J: TRBJ2-2; length: 14; D: NA; V: TRBV19; CDR3: CATSTQANTGELFF; DNA: TGTGCCACTAGTACTCAGGCGAACACCGGGGAGCTGTTTTTT
size: NA; J: TRBJ1-5; length: 13; D: NA; V: TRBV28; CDR3: CASSRDSNQPQHF; DNA: TGTGCCAGCAGCCGCGATAGCAATCAGCCCCAGCATTTT
size: medium-sized; J: TRBJ2-2; length: 13; D: NA; V: TRBV11-1; CDR3: CASSLREFGELFF; DNA: TGTGCCAGCAGCTTACGCGAGTTCGGGGAGCTGTTTTTT
size: NA; J: TRBJ2-5; length: 15; D: TRBD1; V: TRBV18; CDR3: CASSPRTGGDETQYF; DNA: TGTGCCAGCTCACCAAGGACAGGGGGAGACGAGACCCAGTACTTC
size: NA; J: TRBJ1-6; length: 15; D: NA; V: TRBV6-5; CDR3: CATWEGSSYNSPLHF; DNA: TGTGCCACCTGGGAGGGAAGCTCCTATAATTCACCCCTCCACTTT
size: NA; J: TRBJ1-2; length: 14; D: TRBD1; V: TRBV9; CDR3: CASSGRGTDYGYTF; DNA: TGTGCCAGCAGCGGACGGGGGACAGACTATGGCTACACCTTC
size: once; J: TRBJ2-3; length: 15; D: NA; V: TRBV13; CDR3: CASSLGADSTDTQYF; DNA: TGTGCCAGCAGCTTAGGAGCGGATAGCACAGATACGCAGTATTTT
size: NA; J: TRBJ2-7; length: 14; D: TRBD1; V: TRBV28; CDR3: CASIKDRVYYEQYF; DNA: TGTGCCAGCATCAAAGACAGGGTCTACTACGAGCAGTACTTC
size: NA; J: TRBJ2-7; length: 14; D: NA; V: TRBV6-5; CDR3: CASSYSTGTYEQYF; DNA: TGTGCCAGCAGTTACTCAACAGGAACCTACGAGCAGTACTTC
size: NA; J: TRBJ2-7; length: 13; D: NA; V: TRBV28; CDR3: CASSVRGNYEQYF; DNA: TGTGCCAGCAGTGTTCGCGGGAACTACGAGCAGTACTTC
size: NA; J: TRBJ2-7; length: 13; D: NA; V: TRBV27; CDR3: CASSMGHTYEQYF; DNA: TGTGCCAGCAGTATGGGACACACCTACGAGCAGTACTTC